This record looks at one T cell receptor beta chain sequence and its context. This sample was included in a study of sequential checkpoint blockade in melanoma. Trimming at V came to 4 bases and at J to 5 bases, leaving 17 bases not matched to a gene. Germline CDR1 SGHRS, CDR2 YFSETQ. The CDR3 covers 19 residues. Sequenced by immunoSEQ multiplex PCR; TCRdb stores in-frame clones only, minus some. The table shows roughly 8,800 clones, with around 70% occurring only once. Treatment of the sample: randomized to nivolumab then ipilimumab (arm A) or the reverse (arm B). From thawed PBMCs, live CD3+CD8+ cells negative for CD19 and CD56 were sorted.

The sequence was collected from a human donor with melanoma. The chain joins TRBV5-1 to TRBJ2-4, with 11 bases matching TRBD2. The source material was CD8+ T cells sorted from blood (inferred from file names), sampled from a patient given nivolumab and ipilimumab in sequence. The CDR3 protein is CASSRRGLAAMGVENIQYF. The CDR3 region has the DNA TGCGCCAGCAGCCGGAGGGGACTAGCGGCCATGGGGGTCGAAAACATTCAGTACTTC. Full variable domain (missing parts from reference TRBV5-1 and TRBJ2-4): KAGVTQTPRYLIKTRGQQVTLSCSPISGHRSVSWYQQTPGQGLQFLFEYFSETQRNKGNFPGRFSGRQFSNSRSEMNVSTLELGDSALYLCASSRRGLAAMGVENIQYFGAGTRLSVL.